This T cell receptor beta chain is from a study of shared clonotypes between healthy human individuals. Across several immunoSEQ plates, the genomic DNA of each subset was split evenly. TCRdb keeps only in-frame clones here, not all; method: immunoSEQ multiplex PCR. The table includes about 2.4 million clones, approximately 93% detected once. In germline, CDR1 is MNHEY, CDR2 SMNVEV (reference sequence). The CDR3 contains 14 residues. Trimming took off 6 bases at V and 11 bases at J, with 20 bases between the two ends. The source is a man aged 18 to 29 in good health. Some clones in this sample may be carry-over from other donors' samples. The rearrangement uses TRBV27 and TRBJ1-5; maybe TRBD1 (6 bases). The material sequenced was naive CD4+ T cells from PBMCs. Described subset: CD45RA+ positively selected. CDR3 nucleotides: TGTGCCAGCAGGCCAACAGGGCCCGTGAAAGCCCAGCATTTT. It encodes CASRPTGPVKAQHF.